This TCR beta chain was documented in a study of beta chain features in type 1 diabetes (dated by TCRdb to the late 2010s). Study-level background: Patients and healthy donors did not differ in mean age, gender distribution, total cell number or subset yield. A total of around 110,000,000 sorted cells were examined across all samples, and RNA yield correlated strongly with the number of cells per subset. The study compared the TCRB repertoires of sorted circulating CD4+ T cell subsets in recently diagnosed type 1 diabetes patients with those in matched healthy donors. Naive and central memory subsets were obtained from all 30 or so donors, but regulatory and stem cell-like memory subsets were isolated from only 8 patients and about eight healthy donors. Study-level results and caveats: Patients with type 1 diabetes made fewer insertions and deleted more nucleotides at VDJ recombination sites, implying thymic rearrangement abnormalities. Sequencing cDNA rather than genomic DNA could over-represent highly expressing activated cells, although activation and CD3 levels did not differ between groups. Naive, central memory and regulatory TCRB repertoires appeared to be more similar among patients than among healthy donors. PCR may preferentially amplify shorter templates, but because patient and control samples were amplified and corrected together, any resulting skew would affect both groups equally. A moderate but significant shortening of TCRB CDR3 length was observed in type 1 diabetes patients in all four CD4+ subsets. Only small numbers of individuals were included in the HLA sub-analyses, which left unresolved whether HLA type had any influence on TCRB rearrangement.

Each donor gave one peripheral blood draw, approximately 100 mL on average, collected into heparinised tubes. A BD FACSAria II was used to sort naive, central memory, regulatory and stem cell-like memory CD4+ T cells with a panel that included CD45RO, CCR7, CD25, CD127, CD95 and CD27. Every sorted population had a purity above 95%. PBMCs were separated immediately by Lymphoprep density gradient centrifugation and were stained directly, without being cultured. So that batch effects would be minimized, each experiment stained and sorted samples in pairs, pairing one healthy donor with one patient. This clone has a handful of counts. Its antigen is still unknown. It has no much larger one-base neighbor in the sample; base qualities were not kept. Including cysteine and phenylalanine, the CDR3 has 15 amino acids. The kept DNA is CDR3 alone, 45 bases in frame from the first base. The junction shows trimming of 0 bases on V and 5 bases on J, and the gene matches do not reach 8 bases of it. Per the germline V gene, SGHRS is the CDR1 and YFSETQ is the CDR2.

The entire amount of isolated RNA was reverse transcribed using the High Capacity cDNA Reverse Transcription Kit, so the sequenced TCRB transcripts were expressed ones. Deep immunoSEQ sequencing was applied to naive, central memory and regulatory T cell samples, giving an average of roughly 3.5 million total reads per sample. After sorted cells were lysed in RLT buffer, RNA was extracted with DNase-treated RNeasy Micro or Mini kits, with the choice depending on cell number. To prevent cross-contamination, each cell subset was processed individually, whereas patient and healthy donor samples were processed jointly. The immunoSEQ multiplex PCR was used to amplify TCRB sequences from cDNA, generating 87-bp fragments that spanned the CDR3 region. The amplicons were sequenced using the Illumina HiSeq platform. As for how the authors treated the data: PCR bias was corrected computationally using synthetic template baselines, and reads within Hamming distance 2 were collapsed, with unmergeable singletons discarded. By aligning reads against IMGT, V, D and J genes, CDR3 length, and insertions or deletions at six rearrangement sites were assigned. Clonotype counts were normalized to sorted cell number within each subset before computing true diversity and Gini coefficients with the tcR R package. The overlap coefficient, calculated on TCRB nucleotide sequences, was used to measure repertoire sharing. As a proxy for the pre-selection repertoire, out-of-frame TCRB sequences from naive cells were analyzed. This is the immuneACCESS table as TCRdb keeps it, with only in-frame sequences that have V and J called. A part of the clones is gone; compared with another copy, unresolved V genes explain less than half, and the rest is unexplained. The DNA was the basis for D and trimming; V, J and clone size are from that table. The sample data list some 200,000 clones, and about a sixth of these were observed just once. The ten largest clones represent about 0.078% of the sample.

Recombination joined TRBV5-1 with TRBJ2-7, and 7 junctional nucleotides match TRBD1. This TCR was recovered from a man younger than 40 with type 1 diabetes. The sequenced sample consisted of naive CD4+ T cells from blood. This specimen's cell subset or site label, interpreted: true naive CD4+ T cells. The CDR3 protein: CASSLERQGNDEQYF. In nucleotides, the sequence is TGCGCCAGCAGCTTGGAACGACAGGGTAACGACGAGCAGTACTTC.